This TCR beta chain emerged from a study of blood T cell repertoires in COVID-19. Looking at the study overall: Acute and convalescent COVID-19 specimens originated in the United States, Italy and Spain. T cells, B-cell-depleted T cells, or PBMCs provided the cDNA or gDNA that served as material.

Methods used by the authors: Reference gene primer amplification in the assay estimated nucleated cell counts. Sequencing used immunoSEQ multiplex PCR; TCRdb keeps in-frame clones, though not all of them. V and J calls and clone size are those listed in that table; D and trimming were worked out from the DNA. The sample consists of about 100,000 clones, roughly 83% of them appearing once. Trimming left V 5 bases short and J 0 bases short, with 10 bases between. There are 14 residues in the CDR3. Per germline, CDR1 SGHVS and CDR2 FNYEAQ. The sample taken for sequencing was peripheral blood. The receptor comes from a human donor in a cohort sampled during active COVID-19. The chain carries TRBV7-6 and TRBJ1-1; TRBD1 might be the D (6 bases). DNA of the CDR3: TGTGCCAGCAGCGCACAGGGAGTGAACACTGAAGCTTTCTTT. This sequence encodes CASSAQGVNTEAFF.